A single sample is the source of the 28 T cell receptor beta chains below, sequenced in a study of identifying expanded T cells in peripheral blood. The assay was immunoSEQ multiplex PCR, and TCRdb's table has in-frame clones only and misses some. The top ten clones hold over 2.5% of a sample with some 75,000 clones, roughly 90% of them seen once. Material for sequencing was blood. Every receptor here comes from a person aged 18 to 70 in good health.

The chain couples TRBV5-4 to TRBJ2-5; 13 bases map to TRBD2. V lost 0 bases and J lost 0; bases outside the gene matches: 5. Germline V gives CDR1 SGHNT, CDR2 YYREEE (reference sequence). CDR3 length equals 18 residues. The CDR3 is CASSLGPGTSGDQETQYF. The CDR3 bases are TGTGCCAGCAGCTTGGGGCCCGGGACTAGCGGGGACCAAGAGACCCAGTACTTC.

Regarding this clone: The same CDR3 arises from other DNA sequences in this sample as well. J is TRBJ2-5 and V is TRBV27; D is undetermined. The CDR3 is 11 amino acids. The V end lost 3 bases, the J end lost 5 bases, and 4 bases lay between the germline ends. Germline CDR1 MNHEY, CDR2 SMNVEV (reference sequence). This chain's CDR3 is CASSFQETQYF. The DNA of the CDR3 is TGTGCCAGCAGTTTTCAGGAGACCCAGTACTTC.

The chain uses TRBV2 and TRBJ2-6; 7 bases are a match to TRBD1. The CDR3 is made up of 19 amino acids. V shed 6 bases, J shed 1 base, and the junction held 15 bases outside the gene matches. The V gene's germline CDR1 is SNHLY and CDR2 FYNNEI. CDR3 amino acids: CASSWTGVVASSGANVLTF. The CDR3 nucleotides read TGTGCCAGCAGCTGGACAGGAGTGGTGGCATCGTCTGGGGCCAACGTCCTGACTTTC.

The CDR3 DNA follows: TGTGCCAGCAGTTACAAACCGTATAGCAATCAGCCCCAGCATTTT. This sequence encodes CASSYKPYSNQPQHF. The chain recombines TRBV6-5 with TRBJ1-5, with D uncertain. Germline V lookup: CDR1 MNHEY, CDR2 SVGAGI. The CDR3 has 15 residues. V lost 2 bases and J 0 bases, leaving 8 bases between the germline ends.

The rearrangement links TRBV29-1 to TRBJ1-4; D uncertain. The CDR3 length is 11 residues. The V and J ends lost 3 bases and 8 bases respectively, with 7 bases between them. The germline CDR1 and CDR2 sequences are SQVTM and ANQGSEA. In DNA form, the CDR3 reads TGCAGCGTTGAGGTCGGCGAAAAACTGTTTTTT. It yields the protein CSVEVGEKLFF.

The chain has TRBV7-8 and TRBJ2-7; TRBD2 agrees at 16 bases. V trimming: 5 bases; J trimming: 0 bases; junction bases outside the gene matches: 7. CDR1 SGHVS and CDR2 FQNEAQ come from the germline V gene. The CDR3 consists of 18 residues. CDR3 in amino acids: CASSDPGLAGGPSYEQYF. In nucleotides, the CDR3 is TGTGCCAGCAGCGATCCGGGACTAGCGGGAGGGCCCTCCTACGAGCAGTACTTC.

This chain joins TRBV9 and TRBJ2-3; 7 bases are a match to TRBD2. The CDR3 runs to 16 residues. CDR1 is SGDLS, CDR2 YYNGEE, per germline. V was pared by 3 bases and J by 0 bases, with 7 bases of the junction left unmatched. CDR3 nucleotide sequence: TGTGCCAGCAGCGGAATGATAGCGGGTAGCACAGATACGCAGTATTTT. Its translation is CASSGMIAGSTDTQYF.

V and J are TRBV6-1 and TRBJ1-2; TRBD1 aligns across 10 bases. This CDR3 contains 15 residues. After removal of 4 bases from V and 10 bases from J, the junction contained 12 bases not matched to a gene. Germline V CDR1 and CDR2: MNHNS, SASEGT. In DNA, the CDR3 is TGTGCCAGCAGTGTAACCGCCGGGACAGGGGTTGCCTACACCTTC. Its protein is CASSVTAGTGVAYTF.

The chain couples TRBV5-1 to TRBJ1-2, with TRBD1 as a possible D gene (5 bases). The CDR3 is 15 residues long. Germline CDR1 is SGHRS and CDR2 is YFSETQ. V was cut by 0 bases and J by 1 base, with 10 bases left in between. CDR3 DNA: TGCGCCAGCAGCTTGGAGCCAGGGAGTAACTATGGCTACACCTTC. Residues: CASSLEPGSNYGYTF.

The chain carries TRBV10-3 and TRBJ2-1, with 9 positions matching TRBD1. Germline assignment: CDR1 ENHRY and CDR2 SYGVKD. Trimming removed 6 bases from V and 8 bases from J; junction bases left unmatched: 8. The CDR3 runs 14 residues. CDR3 in amino acids: CAIREGQGRDEQFF. In DNA, the CDR3 is TGTGCCATCAGGGAGGGACAGGGCAGGGATGAGCAGTTCTTC.

This clone was seen once. V is TRBV9 and J is TRBJ2-7; D tentatively fits TRBD1 or TRBD2 (5 bases each). Germline V gives CDR1 SGDLS, CDR2 YYNGEE. Trimming took 3 bases from V and 3 from J, leaving 10 bases between them. CDR3 size: 13 residues. Here the CDR3 reads CASSAPGHYEQYF. CDR3 sequence (DNA): TGTGCCAGCAGCGCCCCGGGGCACTACGAGCAGTACTTC. Variable domain in full (rest from reference TRBV9 and TRBJ2-7): DSGVTQTPKHLITATGQRVTLRCSPRSGDLSVYWYQQSLDQGLQFLIQYYNGEERAKGNILERFSAQQFPDLHSELNLSSLELGDSALYFCASSAPGHYEQYFGPGTRLTVT.

The CDR3: CASSLDEAGGREQFF. CDR3 bases: TGTGCCAGCAGCTTAGATGAGGCAGGGGGACGGGAGCAGTTCTTC. The V call is TRBV7-2, the J call TRBJ2-1; 7 bases line up with TRBD1. Germline V lookup: CDR1 SGHTA, CDR2 FQGNSA. The CDR3 runs 15 residues. Losses at the gene ends were 1 base for V and 10 bases for J; bases not matched to a gene: 10.

V usage is TRBV9 and J usage is TRBJ1-1; TRBD1 is a possible D gene (5 bases). V gave up 3 bases and J gave up 10 bases, with 19 bases separating them. Germline loops: CDR1 SGDLS, CDR2 YYNGEE. This CDR3 is 14 amino acids long. The DNA of the CDR3 is TGTGCCAGCAGCGATGCCGGGACCTCTTTCCCAGCTTTCTTT. Its protein is CASSDAGTSFPAFF.

This chain connects TRBV18 to TRBJ2-7, with unresolved D. Trimming pared 2 bases from V and 5 bases from J, leaving 10 bases between. This CDR3 has 13 residues. CDR1 is KGHSH, CDR2 LQKENI, per germline. The CDR3 sequence is CASSPGNRNEQYF. The CDR3 DNA sequence: TGTGCCAGCTCACCAGGCAACAGAAACGAGCAGTACTTC.

V is TRBV7-2 and J is TRBJ2-1; D gene unclear. Looked up from germline, CDR1 is SGHTA and CDR2 is FQGNSA. The CDR3 consists of 13 residues. With 2 bases removed from V and 4 bases from J, the gap between germline ends came to 6 bases. The CDR3 DNA sequence: TGTGCCAGCAGCTTACTAGGGTACAATGAGCAGTTCTTC. Protein: CASSLLGYNEQFF.

The chain combines TRBV5-5 with TRBJ2-7, with D hard to call. Trimming stripped 2 bases from V and 0 bases from J, with 6 bases between. The length of the CDR3 is 13 residues. Germline values: CDR1 SGHKS, CDR2 YYEKEE (reference sequence). The CDR3 loop is CASSFDGSYEQYF. The CDR3 nucleotides read TGTGCCAGCAGCTTTGACGGCTCCTACGAGCAGTACTTC.

The chain combines TRBV19 with TRBJ1-5, with D perhaps matching TRBD1 (5 bases). The CDR3 spans 19 residues. V was clipped by 3 bases and J by 0 bases, with 21 bases between them. CDR1 is LNHDA, CDR2 SQIVND, per germline (reference sequence). CDR3 DNA sequence: TGTGCCAGTAGTATGACCCAGGGAACGATAACCTATAGCAATCAGCCCCAGCATTTT. Amino acid sequence: CASSMTQGTITYSNQPQHF.

The rearrangement joins TRBV19 to TRBJ2-2; TRBD2 agrees at 14 bases. Losses at the gene ends were 6 bases for V and 2 bases for J; bases not matched to a gene: 8. This CDR3 region has 18 residues. Per the germline V gene, CDR1 is LNHDA and CDR2 is SQIVND (reference sequence). CDR3: CASRKTSGRASNTGELFF. The DNA of the CDR3 is TGTGCCAGTAGAAAGACTAGCGGGAGGGCCTCTAACACCGGGGAGCTGTTTTTT.

The CDR3 reads CASSSQGGTEAFF. CDR3 DNA: TGTGCCAGCAGCTCACAGGGGGGCACTGAAGCTTTCTTT. The V gene is TRBV7-9, the J gene TRBJ1-1, with TRBD1 matching over 8 bases. From germline, CDR1 is SEHNR and CDR2 FQNEAQ (reference sequence). This CDR3 is 13 amino acids long. V shed 4 bases and J 4 bases; nucleotides not matched to a gene: 2.

The V call is TRBV18, the J call TRBJ2-7; a weak D match, TRBD1 (5 bases). CDR1 KGHSH and CDR2 LQKENI come from the germline V gene. Trimming cost V 3 bases and J 1 base, with 7 bases left between them. The CDR3 totals 13 residues. CDR3: CASSPSGSYEQYF. CDR3 sequence (DNA): TGTGCCAGCTCACCGTCAGGGTCCTACGAGCAGTACTTC.

J is TRBJ2-3 and V is TRBV19, with TRBD2 matching 8 bases. The CDR3 length is 15 residues. Germline lookup yields CDR1 LNHDA and CDR2 SQIVND (reference sequence). Trimming at V came to 8 bases and at J to 0 bases, leaving 7 bases not matched to a gene. In nucleotides, the CDR3 is TGTGCCAGTCAACTTTTAGCGGGAAGCACAGATACGCAGTATTTT. This codes for CASQLLAGSTDTQYF.

This clone was recorded once. The chain is built from TRBV2 and TRBJ2-1; D remains unclear. Germline-derived CDR1 and CDR2 are SNHLY and FYNNEI. V dropped 6 bases and J dropped 0 bases, with 6 bases sitting between them. CDR3 size: 13 residues. This CDR3 is CASRVSSYNEQFF. The CDR3 DNA follows: TGTGCCAGCAGAGTAAGCTCCTACAATGAGCAGTTCTTC.

This chain links TRBV14 with TRBJ2-7; a possible D gene is TRBD2 (5 bases). The CDR3 is 14 residues long. Per germline, CDR1 SGHDN and CDR2 FVKESK. Trimming cost V 1 base and J 7 bases, with 14 bases left between them. The CDR3 loop reads CASSQVTSLGEQYF. The CDR3 bases are TGTGCCAGCAGCCAAGTTACTAGTCTGGGGGAGCAGTACTTC.

The chain has TRBV7-2 and TRBJ2-7; 10 nucleotides line up with TRBD1. V was pared by 4 bases and J by 3 bases, with 3 bases of the junction left unmatched. The CDR3 has 14 residues. Germline V gene sequence: CDR1 SGHTA, CDR2 FQGNSA. DNA of the CDR3: TGTGCCAGCAGCTCGAGGACAGGGGGCTACGAGCAGTACTTC. It specifies CASSSRTGGYEQYF.

This chain uses TRBV4-2 with TRBJ2-4; D may be TRBD2 (6 bases). CDR3 size: 11 residues. Trimming cost V 1 base and J 15 bases, with 10 bases left between them. Germline values: CDR1 LGHNA, CDR2 YNFKEQ. The CDR3 loop is CASSQGGVRYF. The CDR3 DNA follows: TGTGCCAGCAGCCAAGGGGGGGTTCGGTACTTC.

This chain joins TRBV7-2 and TRBJ2-1; 11 nucleotides match TRBD2. This CDR3 is 15 amino acids long. V shed 3 bases and J 2 bases; nucleotides not matched to a gene: 0. Looked up from germline, CDR1 is SGHTA and CDR2 is FQGNSA. The CDR3 nucleotides read TGTGCCAGCAGCTTTAGCGGGGGGGCCTACAATGAGCAGTTCTTC. It specifies CASSFSGGAYNEQFF.

This clone has only one observation. The chain employs TRBV5-1 and TRBJ1-2; 8 bases match TRBD1. Germline V gene sequence: CDR1 SGHRS, CDR2 YFSETQ. CDR3 size: 13 residues. The V segment lost 3 bases and the J segment 4 bases; nucleotides outside the gene matches: 2. The CDR3, as DNA: TGCGCCAGCAGCTGGGACAGGAGCTATGGCTACACCTTC. Amino acids: CASSWDRSYGYTF. The full variable domain, its missing parts supplied by reference TRBV5-1 and TRBJ1-2, is KAGVTQTPRYLIKTRGQQVTLSCSPISGHRSVSWYQQTPGQGLQFLFEYFSETQRNKGNFPGRFSGRQFSNSRSEMNVSTLELGDSALYLCASSWDRSYGYTFGSGTRLTVV.

The chain employs TRBV10-3 and TRBJ2-2; TRBD2 aligns across 8 bases. V dropped 11 bases and J dropped 6; count of bases not matched to a gene: 14. The CDR3 spans 15 residues. Germline loops: CDR1 ENHRY, CDR2 SYGVKD. The CDR3, as DNA: TGTGCCGTAAGCGGACGGGGGGGCGACCCCGGGGAGCTGTTTTTT. The encoded protein is CAVSGRGGDPGELFF.